The 8 T cell receptor beta chains below all came from one sample that was sequenced in a study of cytomegalovirus exposure and HLA in healthy donors. Amplification used 60 Vbeta primers and 13 Jbeta primers. TCRdb's table, derived via immunoSEQ multiplex PCR, lists solely in-frame clones and lacks some. The table includes approximately 200,000 clones, over 70% detected once. Sequencing input: PBMCs. The source of these receptors is a woman in her late teens or twenties in good health and CMV-seronegative.

The chain has TRBV29-1 and TRBJ2-1; tentatively, D is TRBD1 (5 bases). The CDR3 loop spans 12 amino acids. V was cut by 4 bases and J by 7 bases, with 11 bases left in between. CDR1 is SQVTM, CDR2 ANQGSEA, per germline. The CDR3 here is CSVARQGNEQFF. CDR3 DNA: TGCAGCGTTGCCCGGCAGGGAAATGAGCAGTTCTTC.

The CDR3 coding sequence is TGTGCCTGGAGTATGGACAGCTCCTACGAGCAGTACTTC. Translating it yields CAWSMDSSYEQYF. This chain links TRBV30 with TRBJ2-7, with D tentatively TRBD1 (6 bases). With 2 bases removed from V and 0 bases from J, the gap between germline ends came to 8 bases. CDR3 length: 13 amino acids. Germline V gene lookup returns CDR1 GTSNPN and CDR2 SVGIG (reference sequence).

The CDR3 nucleotides are TGCAGCGTTGAGAAGGGACAGGGGGGCAATGAGCAGTTCTTC. This sequence encodes CSVEKGQGGNEQFF. The V and J genes are TRBV29-1 and TRBJ2-1, with TRBD1 matching 11 bases. Germline V CDR1 and CDR2: SQVTM, ANQGSEA. V trimming: 3 bases; J trimming: 6 bases; junction bases outside the gene matches: 4. This CDR3 contains 14 residues.

The chain combines TRBV4-1 with TRBJ1-1; D might be TRBD1 (6 bases). V lost 1 base and J lost 0, with 12 bases in between. This CDR3 is built from 16 residues. Germline V gene data show CDR1 as MGHRA and CDR2 as YSYEKL. The chain's CDR3 is CASSQGGGQLNTEAFF. The DNA of the CDR3 is TGCGCCAGCAGCCAAGGGGGGGGACAATTGAACACTGAAGCTTTCTTT.

The chain carries TRBV6-5 and TRBJ2-5, with a possible D match to TRBD2 (6 bases). Trimming shortened V by 0 bases and J by 3 bases, and 8 bases separated the two germline ends. Germline V gives CDR1 MNHEY, CDR2 SVGAGI. This CDR3 comprises 14 residues. This CDR3 reads CASSYSPSEETQYF. The CDR3 bases are TGTGCCAGCAGTTACTCGCCTAGCGAAGAGACCCAGTACTTC.

The rearrangement joins TRBV27 to TRBJ1-2, with D perhaps TRBD1 (5 bases). The length of the CDR3 is 14 residues. Germline loops: CDR1 MNHEY, CDR2 SMNVEV (reference sequence). V dropped 2 bases and J dropped 4 bases, with 11 bases sitting between them. In DNA form, the CDR3 reads TGTGCCAGCAGTTTACAGGGCTGGGGCTATGGCTACACCTTC. Translation: CASSLQGWGYGYTF.

This chain joins TRBV6-5 and TRBJ1-1; 10 bases align to TRBD1. The CDR3 has 15 residues. Germline CDR1 MNHEY, CDR2 SVGAGI. The J segment lost 3 bases and the V segment lost 0 bases, leaving 1 base of the junction unmatched. CDR3 in amino acids: CASSYSGTGDTEAFF. CDR3 DNA sequence: TGTGCCAGCAGTTACTCAGGGACAGGGGACACTGAAGCTTTCTTT.

This rearrangement joins TRBV28 to TRBJ1-3; TRBD1 matches at 7 bases. The trim removed 5 bases at V and 4 bases at J, leaving 11 bases unmatched. This CDR3 is 16 amino acids long. Germline V gene data show CDR1 as MDHEN and CDR2 as SYDVKM. CDR3 sequence (DNA): TGTGCCAGCAGTCTAGGGGGCCAGATGGAGGGAAACACCATATATTTT. This sequence encodes CASSLGGQMEGNTIYF.